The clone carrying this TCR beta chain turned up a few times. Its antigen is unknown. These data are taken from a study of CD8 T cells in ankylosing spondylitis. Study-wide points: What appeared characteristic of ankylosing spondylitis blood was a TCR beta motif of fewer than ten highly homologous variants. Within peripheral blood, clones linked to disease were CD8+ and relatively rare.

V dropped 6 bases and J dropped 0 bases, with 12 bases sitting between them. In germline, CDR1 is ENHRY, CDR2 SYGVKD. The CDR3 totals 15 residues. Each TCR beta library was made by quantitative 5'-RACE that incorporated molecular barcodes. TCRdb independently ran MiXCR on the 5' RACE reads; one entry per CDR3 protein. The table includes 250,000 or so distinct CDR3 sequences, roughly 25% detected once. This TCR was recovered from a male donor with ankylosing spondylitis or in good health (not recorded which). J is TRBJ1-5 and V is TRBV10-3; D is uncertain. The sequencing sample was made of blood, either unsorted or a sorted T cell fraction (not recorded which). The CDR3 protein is CAIRDGQHSNQPQHF. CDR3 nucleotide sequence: TGTGCCATCAGAGACGGCCAACATAGCAATCAGCCCCAGCATTTT.